What follows are 29 T cell receptor beta chains derived from one specimen sequenced in a study of T cell repertoires in cytomegalovirus infection. TCRdb recomputed calls from the reads with MiXCR, one row per CDR3 protein. Of roughly 760,000 distinct CDR3 sequences listed, 35% were seen once; the top ten hold 2.5% to 3%. Input material: PBMCs. These receptors all come from a human donor in good health (CMV status not recorded). Some clones in this sample may be carry-over from other donors' samples.

This chain connects TRBV3-1 to TRBJ1-1; 10 nucleotides agree with TRBD1. Germline V gene lookup returns CDR1 LGHDT and CDR2 YNNKEL (reference sequence). The CDR3 is 15 amino acids. The junction had 8 bases not matched to a gene; V was cut back by 0 bases and J by 10 bases. For the CDR3, the DNA is TGTGCCAGCAGCCAAGATGGGAGGGACAGGGGAAGAGCTTTCTTT. Its protein is CASSQDGRDRGRAFF.

Worth noting for this clonotype: This may arise from a read error, as a much more abundant clone is one base away. The gene calls are TRBV7-2 and TRBJ1-1; D uncertain. Germline values: CDR1 SGHTA, CDR2 FQGNSA. The CDR3 has 16 residues. Here the CDR3 DNA reads TGTGCCATCAGCCTAGTGAACAGCCTCATGAACACTGAAGCTTTCTTT. Its translation: CAISLVNSLMNTEAFF.

The chain has TRBV27 and TRBJ1-1; D remains ambiguous. The V end lost 5 bases, the J end lost 0 bases, and 10 bases lay between the germline ends. Germline CDR1 MNHEY, CDR2 SMNVEV (reference sequence). This CDR3 has 14 residues. CDR3 bases: TGTGCCAGCAGTCCTCTTCGCCTGAACACTGAAGCTTTCTTT. Encoded protein: CASSPLRLNTEAFF.

The chain employs TRBV6-1 and TRBJ2-1, with D perhaps given as TRBD1 or TRBD2 (5 bases each). Germline CDR1 and CDR2: MNHNS and SASEGT. CDR3 size: 15 residues. Trimming left V 7 bases short and J 2 bases short, with 15 bases between. The CDR3 loop is CASTGDRRPYNEQFF. The CDR3 nucleotides read TGTGCCAGCACCGGGGACCGCCGTCCCTACAATGAGCAGTTCTTC.

This clonotype turned up a few times. The V gene is TRBV20-1, the J gene TRBJ2-3; D is perhaps TRBD2 (5 bases). Trimming stripped 0 bases from V and 4 bases from J, with 11 bases between. The V gene's germline CDR1 is DFQATT and CDR2 SNEGSKA (reference sequence). The CDR3 runs to 14 residues. The CDR3 region is CSARDLGVPDTQYF. CDR3 sequence (DNA): TGCAGTGCTAGAGATCTCGGGGTACCAGATACGCAGTATTTT.

A few counts support this clonotype. The chain couples TRBV12-3 or TRBV12-4 to TRBJ2-7; the match to TRBD2 covers 8 bases. The CDR3 is 13 residues long. The trim removed 10 bases at V and 2 bases at J, leaving 7 bases unmatched. CDR3 residues: CAIAGGTAYEQYF. Written as DNA, the CDR3 is TGTGCCATCGCGGGGGGCACGGCCTACGAGCAGTACTTC.

This clonotype appeared many times. This chain joins TRBV7-2 and TRBJ2-7; 10 bases line up with TRBD1. Germline V gives CDR1 SGHTA, CDR2 FQGNSA. V lost 5 bases to trimming and J lost 5 bases; unmatched junction nucleotides: 9. The CDR3 loop spans 15 amino acids. Written as DNA, the CDR3 is TGTGCCAGCAGCCCGCCGGGACAGGGGATCGACGAGCAGTACTTC. Protein sequence: CASSPPGQGIDEQYF.

This clonotype was detected only a few times. The chain joins TRBV7-9 to TRBJ1-2, with D possibly TRBD1 on 5 matching bases. CDR1 and CDR2 (germline): SEHNR, FQNEAQ (reference sequence). The ends were cut back, 6 bases at V and 8 bases at J, with 13 bases in the middle. The CDR3 spans 12 residues. CDR3 bases: TGTGCCAGCAGTCGGGACTTTTGGGGCTACACCTTC. Its translation is CASSRDFWGYTF.

The chain combines TRBV27 with TRBJ1-5; D call uncertain. The CDR3 totals 12 residues. Germline CDR1 is MNHEY and CDR2 is SMNVEV (reference sequence). CDR3 amino acids: CARSYINQPQHF. The CDR3 DNA sequence: TGTGCACGCAGTTATATAAATCAGCCCCAGCATTTT.

V is TRBV7-2 and J is TRBJ2-2; D remains unclear. The germline V gene encodes CDR1 SGHTA and CDR2 FQGNSA. V was cut by 4 bases and J by 1 base, with 13 bases left in between. The CDR3 covers 16 residues. The DNA for the CDR3 is TGTGCCAGCAGCTCCGCCCGGACCTGGAACACCGGGGAGCTGTTTTTT. Translating gives CASSSARTWNTGELFF. Looking up the rest from reference TRBV7-2 and TRBJ2-2 gives the full variable domain: GAGVSQSPSNKVTEKGKDVELRCDPISGHTALYWYRQSLGQGLEFLIYFQGNSAPDKSGLPSDRFSAERTGGSVSTLTIQRTQQEDSAVYLCASSSARTWNTGELFFGEGSRLTVL.

This clonotype was recorded a few times. The rearrangement links TRBV5-1 to TRBJ2-2; D perhaps matches TRBD2 (6 bases). There are 15 residues in the CDR3. Trimming stripped 4 bases from V and 0 bases from J, with 10 bases between. In germline, CDR1 is SGHRS, CDR2 YFSETQ. This chain's CDR3 is CASSDGTANTGELFF. CDR3 sequence (DNA): TGCGCCAGCAGCGACGGGACTGCGAACACCGGGGAGCTGTTTTTT.

This clonotype was seen more than once but under ten times. V is TRBV25-1 and J is TRBJ2-5; D uncertain. Trimming took off 2 bases at V and 5 bases at J, with 12 bases between the two ends. The CDR3 covers 14 residues. Per germline, CDR1 MGHDK and CDR2 SYGVNS. CDR3 residues: CASSEPRIRETQYF. In DNA form, the CDR3 reads TGTGCCAGCAGTGAACCCCGGATTCGTGAGACCCAGTACTTC.

The sample holds one count of this clonotype. The rearrangement joins TRBV20-1 to TRBJ2-2; 9 bases match TRBD2. The CDR3 sequence is 14 residues long. With 5 bases clipped from V and 2 bases from J, the junction kept 3 bases outside the gene matches. Germline-derived CDR1 and CDR2 are DFQATT and SNEGSKA (reference sequence). The CDR3 bases are TGCAGTGCTTTACTAGCGGGCAACACCGGGGAGCTGTTTTTT. Translation: CSALLAGNTGELFF.

The chain uses TRBV7-6 and TRBJ2-2, with D maybe TRBD1 (5 bases). The CDR3 has 20 amino acids. The V end was cut by 2 bases, the J end by 4 bases, with 26 bases between. In germline, CDR1 is SGHVS, CDR2 FNYEAQ. CDR3 in DNA: TGTGCCAGCAGCTTAATTCGGCAGGGAAGGGTTCAACGGATCACCGGGGAGCTGTTTTTT. It yields the protein CASSLIRQGRVQRITGELFF.

This clonotype was seen only once. Lacking the conserved final phenylalanine or tryptophan, this CDR3 likely reflects a read error. J is TRBJ2-3 and V is TRBV7-9; D possibly corresponds to TRBD2 (5 bases). Trimming shortened V by 5 bases and J by 0 bases, and 21 bases separated the two germline ends. Germline CDR1 reads SEHNR; CDR2 reads FQNEAQ (reference sequence). This CDR3 has 18 residues. The CDR3 nucleotides are TGTGCCAGCAGCCCACAACAGCCAACTAGATCTAGCACAGATACGCAGTATTTG. Translating it yields CASSPQQPTRSSTDTQYL.

With regard to this clonotype: A single base separates this from a much larger clone, so it may be a read error. The chain links TRBV12-3 or TRBV12-4 to TRBJ1-1; D may be TRBD1 (5 bases). The CDR3 is 15 residues long. The CDR3: CASSPSGRVKTEAFF. Here the CDR3 DNA reads TGTGCCAGCAGCCCCTCGGGCAGGGTGAAGACTGAAGCTTTCTTT.

This clonotype was picked up a small number of times. J is TRBJ2-4 and V is TRBV7-2, with D possibly being TRBD1 or TRBD2 (5 bases each). Germline assignment: CDR1 SGHTA and CDR2 FQGNSA. With 5 bases removed from V and 7 bases from J, the gap between germline ends came to 15 bases. There are 14 residues in the CDR3. In nucleotides, the CDR3 is TGTGCCAGCAGCACATGGGACCCCCCCAACATTCAGTACTTC. It codes for CASSTWDPPNIQYF.

A few counts support this clonotype. This sequence joins TRBV7-2 and TRBJ1-1; 9 bases fit TRBD1. The CDR3 has 18 residues. CDR1 and CDR2 (germline): SGHTA, FQGNSA. With 4 bases clipped from V and 0 bases from J, the junction kept 12 bases outside the gene matches. The CDR3 nucleotides are TGTGCCAGCAGCTCCCCGGATACAGGGGGCAGAATGAACACTGAAGCTTTCTTT. Translated: CASSSPDTGGRMNTEAFF.

This chain joins TRBV20-1 and TRBJ1-1; no clear D gene. Trimming took off 7 bases at V and 0 bases at J, with 12 bases between the two ends. Germline V gives CDR1 DFQATT, CDR2 SNEGSKA (reference sequence). This CDR3 contains 13 residues. CDR3 sequence (DNA): TGCAGTGTCCCTACTAACATGAACACTGAAGCTTTCTTT. Protein sequence: CSVPTNMNTEAFF.

This clonotype has just a few counts. The chain uses TRBV29-1 and TRBJ1-1; D call uncertain. Looked up from germline, CDR1 is SQVTM and CDR2 is ANQGSEA. Trimming shortened V by 3 bases and J by 3 bases, and 14 bases separated the two germline ends. This CDR3 has 14 amino acids. The CDR3 region is CSVDGTGLDTEAFF. CDR3 DNA: TGCAGCGTTGATGGAACCGGCCTAGACACTGAAGCTTTCTTT.

A few counts support this clonotype. This chain uses TRBV18 with TRBJ2-1; D is unresolved. CDR1 is KGHSH and CDR2 is LQKENI in the germline V gene. V was cut by 3 bases and J by 5 bases, with 11 bases left in between. The CDR3 spans 14 residues. The chain's CDR3 is CASSPQTRNNEQFF. CDR3 in DNA: TGTGCCAGCTCACCCCAGACAAGAAACAATGAGCAGTTCTTC.

In its sample, this clonotype was seen a few times. The V gene is TRBV20-1, the J gene TRBJ1-5; D call uncertain. Germline V gene lookup returns CDR1 DFQATT and CDR2 SNEGSKA (reference sequence). The CDR3 has 12 amino acids. Trimming removed 4 bases from V and 11 bases from J, with 15 bases in between. CDR3 residues: CSATPVGRAQHF. The CDR3 DNA sequence: TGCAGTGCTACCCCCGTCGGTCGTGCCCAGCATTTT.

This clonotype occurred a few times. The J gene is TRBJ2-1, the V gene TRBV7-2; TRBD2 agrees at 10 bases. CDR1 and CDR2 from the germline V gene are SGHTA and FQGNSA. Unmatched junction bases numbered 8, after V lost 5 bases and J lost 4 bases. The CDR3 consists of 16 residues. CDR3 protein: CASSKYSGGPYNEQFF. CDR3 sequence (DNA): TGTGCCAGCAGCAAGTATAGCGGGGGGCCGTACAATGAGCAGTTCTTC.

This clonotype was counted only a few times. The chain is built from TRBV2 and TRBJ2-6, with 9 bases matching TRBD1. After removal of 6 bases from V and 0 bases from J, the junction contained 9 bases not matched to a gene. This CDR3 comprises 18 residues. Germline CDR1 reads SNHLY; CDR2 reads FYNNEI. The CDR3 loop is CASRLPGQGPSGANVLTF. The CDR3 DNA reads TGTGCCAGCAGGCTCCCGGGACAGGGACCCTCTGGGGCCAACGTCCTGACTTTC.

This clonotype was detected only a few times. This chain uses TRBV19 with TRBJ2-7; a possible D gene is TRBD1 (5 bases). The CDR3 has 12 residues. Germline V CDR1 and CDR2: LNHDA, SQIVND (reference sequence). Trimming removed 7 bases from V and 3 bases from J, with 10 bases in between. CDR3 in amino acids: CASTDRNYEQYF. Here the CDR3 DNA reads TGTGCCAGTACCGACAGAAACTACGAGCAGTACTTC.

As concerns this clonotype: This may come from a read error, since a much larger clone is one base off. DNA for the CDR3: TGTGCCAGCAGCTTAGCGGAACTAAGTGGCTACACCTTC. Translating it yields CASSLAELSGYTF. This chain uses TRBV7-6 with TRBJ1-2; D unclear. V dropped 0 bases and J dropped 7 bases, with 9 bases sitting between them. CDR1 SGHVS and CDR2 FNYEAQ come from the germline V gene. The CDR3 has 13 amino acids.

There are a few counts of this clonotype. The chain carries TRBV6-6 and TRBJ2-2, with D unclear. The CDR3 is 14 amino acids. Trimming removed 2 bases at V and 4 bases at J, with 8 bases between. CDR1 and CDR2 (germline): MNHNY, SVGAGI (reference sequence). Written as DNA, the CDR3 is TGTGCCAGCAGTTACCTTGCCGGCACCGGGGAGCTGTTTTTT. Residues: CASSYLAGTGELFF.

The CDR3 bases are TGTGCCAGCAGCCAAGGGAACCCTAGGGCGGGGAGGCGCTACAATGAGCAGTTCTTC. Its protein product is CASSQGNPRAGRRYNEQFF. The V call is TRBV4-2, the J call TRBJ2-1, with a possible D match to TRBD2 (6 bases). The CDR3 is 19 amino acids. Per the germline V gene, CDR1 is LGHNA and CDR2 is YNFKEQ. The germline V and J ends were trimmed by 1 base and 3 bases, with 22 bases remaining between them.

The chain employs TRBV10-3 and TRBJ1-3; TRBD1 might be the D (5 bases). The V end lost 7 bases, the J end lost 0 bases, and 10 bases lay between the germline ends. Germline values: CDR1 ENHRY, CDR2 SYGVKD. The CDR3 spans 14 residues. DNA for the CDR3: TGTGCCATCAAAATCGACAGCTCTGGAAACACCATATATTTT. This encodes CAIKIDSSGNTIYF.